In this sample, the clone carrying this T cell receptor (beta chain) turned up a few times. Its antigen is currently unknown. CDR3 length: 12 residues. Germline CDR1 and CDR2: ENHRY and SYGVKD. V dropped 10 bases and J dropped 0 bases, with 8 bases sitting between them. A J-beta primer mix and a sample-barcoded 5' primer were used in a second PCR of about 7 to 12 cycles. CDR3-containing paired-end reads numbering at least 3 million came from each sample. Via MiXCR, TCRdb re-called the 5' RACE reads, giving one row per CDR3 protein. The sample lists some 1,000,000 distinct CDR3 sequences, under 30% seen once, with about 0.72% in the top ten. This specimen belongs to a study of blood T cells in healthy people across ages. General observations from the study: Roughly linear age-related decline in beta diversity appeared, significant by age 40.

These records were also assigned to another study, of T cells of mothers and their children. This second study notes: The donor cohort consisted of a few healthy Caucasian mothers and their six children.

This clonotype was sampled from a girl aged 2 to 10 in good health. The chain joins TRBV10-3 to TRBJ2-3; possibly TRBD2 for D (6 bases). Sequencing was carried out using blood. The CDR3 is CATGTSTDTQYF. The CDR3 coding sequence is TGTGCCACCGGGACTAGCACAGATACGCAGTATTTT.